Sequencing of this TCR beta chain was carried out in a study of post-analysis software for immune sequencing data (dated by TCRdb to the mid-2010s). Background for the entire study: Recorded disease courses included relapsing-remitting, secondary progressive and progressive-relapsing multiple sclerosis, with some patients lacking subtype annotation. The multiple sclerosis patient repertoires were compared with 10 to 12 previously published healthy control repertoires from donors aged 6 to 25 years. A subset of samples was prepared in parallel using single-end sample barcoding, then pooled and co-amplified after Illumina adapter ligation.

The junction shows trimming of 5 bases on V and 6 bases on J, and the gene matches do not reach 3 bases of it. Taken from the germline V gene, the CDR1 and CDR2 loops are SQVTM and ANQGSEA. The cysteine opens and the phenylalanine closes a CDR3 of 11 amino acids. The entry retains the CDR3 DNA only, 33 bases that are in frame from base 1. About this clonotype: Its binding antigen is unknown. No base qualities exist here, and no much larger clone lies one base off it.

To demonstrate the VDJtools post-analysis software, TCR beta repertoires were profiled from the peripheral blood of about 14 young patients with multiple sclerosis. Multiple sclerosis patients were children and adolescents aged about 6 to 17 years. Broader findings and caveats from the paper: The multiple sclerosis patient group was slightly younger than the control group. Normalized Chao1 diversity was significantly lower in multiple sclerosis patients than controls, suggesting substantial peripheral T-cell clonal expansion. Strong co-clustering of samples prepared in the same batch was shown by direct clustering with F measure, prompting a batch-effect correction. About five TRBV segments, including TRBV5-6, TRBV5-1 and TRBV20-1, were significantly more frequent in patients than controls.

Receptor amplification or capture employed PCR. Sequencing was performed on an Illumina HiSeq 2500. To reduce PCR and sequencing biases, unique molecular identifiers were built into the TCR beta cDNA libraries. Per 1 to 10 million input T cells, approximately 500,000 cDNA molecules were obtained, such that each molecule approximated one T cell. The same protocol used for the earlier healthy control dataset was applied to prepare and sequence the patient libraries. Within a given batch, samples were prepared together, multiplexed and sequenced on the same HiSeq lane. The study's own analysis went as follows. Raw barcoded reads were processed with MIGEC, discarding single-read molecular identifier groups before consensus assembly and CDR3 extraction. Clonotype tables were post-analysed with VDJtools, normalizing diversity by down-sampling all datasets to the smallest sample size. In repertoire overlap clustering, CDR3 amino acid sequences, but not nucleotide sequences, were matched to correct batch-related cross-sample contamination. TCRdb reanalyzed the raw reads on its own, using fastp at Q25 for trimming and MiXCR for clone calling, and kept in-frame beta chains. CDR3 protein sequences are deduplicated, and each keeps its most common genes and DNA. The V and J calls and clone size come from TCRdb's table, not from the authors' own analysis. For this sample there are a few hundred thousand distinct CDR3 sequences; about a third appear just once. The top ten hold about an eighth of the sample.

Source material: blood. The chain uses TRBV29-1 and TRBJ1-1; TRBD1 fits 7 bases in the junction. This TCR was recovered from a girl between 10 and 17 years old with multiple sclerosis. The nucleotides read TGCAGCGTTACAGGGGCTGCTGAAGCTTTCTTT. Translated, this is CSVTGAAEAFF.